Listed here are 20 T cell receptor beta chains from one sample, sequenced in a study of cytomegalovirus exposure and HLA in healthy donors. Both 60 Vbeta primers and 13 Jbeta primers went into the PCR. Only in-frame clones appear in the TCRdb table, and some are missing; sequencing was by immunoSEQ multiplex PCR. The table records about 120,000 clones, 15% of them present only once. The sequenced sample was PBMCs. The source of these receptors is a woman under 30 in good health and CMV-seronegative.

This clone was observed a few times. The V call is TRBV2, the J call TRBJ1-4, with 7 bases aligning to TRBD1. This CDR3 contains 13 residues. Germline lookup yields CDR1 SNHLY and CDR2 FYNNEI. V shed 10 bases and J 5 bases; nucleotides not matched to a gene: 7. As DNA, the CDR3 is TGTGCCACCGTGGGACAGATCAATGAAAAACTGTTTTTT. This codes for CATVGQINEKLFF.

This clone has only a few counts. J is TRBJ2-5 and V is TRBV10-3; tentative D call: TRBD1 (6 bases). Germline V gene data show CDR1 as ENHRY and CDR2 as SYGVKD. There are 13 residues in the CDR3. The V gene lost 2 bases and the J gene lost 2 bases, with 6 bases spanning the gap. The CDR3 sequence: CAISEGQQETQYF. CDR3 sequence (DNA): TGTGCCATCAGTGAGGGACAGCAAGAGACCCAGTACTTC.

This clone was picked up a small number of times. The rearrangement uses TRBV6-6 and TRBJ2-7, with D possibly matching TRBD1 (5 bases). The V and J ends lost 5 bases and 1 base respectively, with 9 bases between them. Germline-derived CDR1 and CDR2 are MNHNY and SVGAGI (reference sequence). This CDR3 contains 13 residues. As DNA, the CDR3 is TGTGCCAGCAGTATCAACAGGTCCTACGAGCAGTACTTC. Translating it yields CASSINRSYEQYF.

This clone was detected only a few times. The chain couples TRBV19 to TRBJ1-5; D call uncertain. The germline V gene has CDR1 LNHDA and CDR2 SQIVND (reference sequence). V was clipped by 5 bases and J by 0 bases, with 8 bases between them. The CDR3 length is 14 residues. CDR3 sequence reads: CASSWQNSNQPQHF. For the CDR3, the DNA is TGTGCCAGTAGTTGGCAGAATAGCAATCAGCCCCAGCATTTT.

J is TRBJ2-3 and V is TRBV25-1; 7 nucleotides agree with TRBD2. Germline CDR1 is MGHDK and CDR2 is SYGVNS. V lost 7 bases, J lost 1 base, and 2 bases stayed unmatched. The CDR3 contains 13 residues. In DNA, the CDR3 is TGTGCCAGCACTAGCGGAGGCACAGATACGCAGTATTTT. It codes for CASTSGGTDTQYF.

This clone showed up just a few times. The chain employs TRBV28 and TRBJ2-7; maybe TRBD1 (6 bases). The CDR3 is made up of 14 amino acids. V gave up 6 bases and J gave up 3 bases, with 15 bases separating them. Germline V CDR1 and CDR2: MDHEN, SYDVKM. The CDR3 here is CASSRNRELYEQYF. CDR3 nucleotide sequence: TGTGCCAGCAGCCGCAACAGGGAACTCTACGAGCAGTACTTC. Full variable domain (missing parts from reference TRBV28 and TRBJ2-7): DVKVTQSSRYLVKRTGEKVFLECVQDMDHENMFWYRQDPGLGLRLIYFSYDVKMKEKGDIPEGYSVSREKKERFSLILESASTNQTSMYLCASSRNRELYEQYFGPGTRLTVT.

This clone was seen a handful of times. The CDR3 DNA follows: TGTGCCAGCAGCTTAGGGGGGGAGTTGCAGTATTTT. It is translated as CASSLGGELQYF. The gene calls are TRBV7-3 and TRBJ2-3; 7 nucleotides agree with TRBD2. The V gene's germline CDR1 is SGHTA and CDR2 FQGTGA. V lost 2 bases and J lost 11; bases outside the gene matches: 4. The CDR3 is 12 residues long. The complete variable domain, with remaining parts taken from reference TRBV7-3 and TRBJ2-3, reads GAGVSQTPSNKVTEKGKYVELRCDPISGHTALYWYRQSLGQGPEFLIYFQGTGAADDSGLPNDRFFAVRPEGSVSTLKIQRTERGDSAVYLCASSLGGELQYFGPGTRLTVL.

This clone was seen a few times. This sequence joins TRBV5-1 and TRBJ1-2; D is uncertain. CDR1 and CDR2 (germline): SGHRS, YFSETQ. V gave up 7 bases and J gave up 4 bases, with 17 bases separating them. The length of the CDR3 is 14 residues. CDR3 bases: TGCGCCAGCGGGAACCCCCGGGAGGTCTATGGCTACACCTTC. It codes for CASGNPREVYGYTF.

This chain joins TRBV19 and TRBJ2-5; 10 positions agree with TRBD1. CDR3 length: 14 residues. Germline trimming cut 6 bases from V and 5 bases from J; bases unmatched to any gene: 6. CDR1 and CDR2 from the germline V gene are LNHDA and SQIVND (reference sequence). The CDR3 DNA reads as TGTGCCAGTAGGCGACAGGGGGCCGGGGAGACCCAGTACTTC. Translated, it gives CASRRQGAGETQYF. The full variable domain, rest sourced from reference TRBV19 and TRBJ2-5, is DGGITQSPKYLFRKEGQNVTLSCEQNLNHDAMYWYRQDPGQGLRLIYYSQIVNDFQKGDIAEGYSVSREKKESFPLTVTSAQKNPTAFYLCASRRQGAGETQYFGPGTRLLVL.

This chain connects TRBV30 to TRBJ2-7, with D possibly TRBD1 on 5 matching bases. The CDR3 spans 13 residues. Per germline, CDR1 GTSNPN and CDR2 SVGIG (reference sequence). V was pared by 2 bases and J by 6 bases, with 14 bases between. The CDR3 spells CAWSFAGNREQYF. CDR3 DNA: TGTGCCTGGAGTTTCGCAGGGAATCGCGAGCAGTACTTC.

This clone turned up a few times. J is TRBJ2-7 and V is TRBV9; TRBD1 might be the D (6 bases). There are 13 residues in the CDR3. Germline assignment: CDR1 SGDLS and CDR2 YYNGEE. V lost 8 bases, J lost 3 bases, and 15 bases lay in between. As DNA, the CDR3 is TGTGCCAGGCAGAAGGGGGACAACTACGAGCAGTACTTC. This encodes CARQKGDNYEQYF.

This clone came up once. The rearrangement links TRBV28 to TRBJ1-1; D possibly corresponds to TRBD1 (5 bases). V was pared by 8 bases and J by 7 bases, with 11 bases between. Germline V gene data show CDR1 as MDHEN and CDR2 as SYDVKM. CDR3 length: 11 amino acids. The CDR3 sequence is CASARGNEAFF. CDR3 DNA sequence: TGTGCCAGCGCTAGGGGAAATGAAGCTTTCTTT.

The CDR3 is CASSVGTGSGEQYF. The CDR3, as DNA: TGTGCCAGCAGCGTGGGGACAGGCTCGGGCGAGCAGTACTTC. The V and J genes are TRBV9 and TRBJ2-7, with 8 bases fitting TRBD1. This CDR3 contains 14 residues. Germline V gene lookup returns CDR1 SGDLS and CDR2 YYNGEE. The ends lost 2 bases at V and 6 bases at J; junction bases unmatched: 7.

The chain links TRBV27 to TRBJ1-5, with D possibly matching TRBD1 (6 bases). Trimming took 5 bases from V and 7 from J, leaving 15 bases between them. CDR3 length: 14 amino acids. CDR1 is MNHEY, CDR2 SMNVEV, per germline (reference sequence). The CDR3 DNA is TGTGCCAGCAGTACGTTAATGAGGGGGCAGCCCCAGCATTTT. This codes for CASSTLMRGQPQHF.

The chain recombines TRBV28 with TRBJ2-2, with unresolved D. The CDR3 runs to 15 residues. The germline V and J ends were trimmed by 7 bases and 7 bases, with 19 bases remaining between them. Germline V gene sequence: CDR1 MDHEN, CDR2 SYDVKM. CDR3 DNA sequence: TGTGCCAGCAAGATTAGGAACACCGCAGGCGGGGAGCTGTTTTTT. Translating it yields CASKIRNTAGGELFF.

This clone has just a few counts. The J gene is TRBJ1-5, the V gene TRBV28; D is ambiguous. V lost 2 bases to trimming and J lost 0 bases, with 8 bases between them. This CDR3 region has 15 residues. Germline CDR1 is MDHEN and CDR2 is SYDVKM. CDR3 in DNA: TGTGCCAGCAGTTTAGGGCCGTATAGCAATCAGCCCCAGCATTTT. Amino acids: CASSLGPYSNQPQHF.

The CDR3 nucleotides read TGCAGCGTTCAGGGTTTCTCTGGAAACACCATATATTTT. It specifies CSVQGFSGNTIYF. The rearrangement uses TRBV29-1 and TRBJ1-3; tentative D call: TRBD1 (5 bases). V was trimmed by 5 bases and J by 0 bases, leaving 8 bases between them. Germline V gives CDR1 SQVTM, CDR2 ANQGSEA. CDR3 length: 13 amino acids. Supplemented by reference TRBV29-1 and TRBJ1-3, the full variable domain reads SAVISQKPSRDICQRGTSLTIQCQVDSQVTMMFWYRQQPGQSLTLIATANQGSEATYESGFVIDKFPISRPNLTFSTLTVSNMSPEDSSIYLCSVQGFSGNTIYFGEGSWLTVV.

This clone was seen more than once but under ten times. Distinct nucleotide sequences in the sample also encode this CDR3. The rearrangement joins TRBV30 to TRBJ2-3; D not certain. CDR3 size: 13 residues. Between the trimmed V and J ends, which lost 0 bases and 1 base, there was a span of 5 bases. The germline V gene encodes CDR1 GTSNPN and CDR2 SVGIG (reference sequence). The chain's CDR3 is CAWSVPGTDTQYF. DNA for the CDR3: TGTGCCTGGAGTGTTCCGGGCACAGATACGCAGTATTTT.

This clone was seen a handful of times. This sequence joins TRBV30 and TRBJ2-3; D is ambiguous. The CDR3 extends over 12 amino acids. V was cut by 2 bases and J by 4 bases, with 7 bases left in between. Germline V gives CDR1 GTSNPN, CDR2 SVGIG (reference sequence). The DNA for the CDR3 is TGTGCCTGGAGTCCTTCCGCAGATACGCAGTATTTT. Translating it yields CAWSPSADTQYF.

A few counts support this clone. This chain connects TRBV30 to TRBJ1-2; 10 bases fit TRBD1. Trimming at V came to 3 bases and at J to 8 bases, leaving 6 bases not matched to a gene. Germline values: CDR1 GTSNPN, CDR2 SVGIG (reference sequence). The CDR3 loop spans 13 amino acids. In nucleotides, the CDR3 is TGTGCCTGGAGCCCTGGACAGGGGGTAGGCTACACCTTC. The encoded protein is CAWSPGQGVGYTF.